The present T cell receptor (beta chain) was sequenced within a study of CD8 T cells in ankylosing spondylitis. Each CDR3 protein gets one entry after TCRdb re-called the 5' RACE reads with MiXCR. The sample holds 350,000 to 450,000 distinct CDR3 sequences, roughly 27% seen once. There are 15 residues in the CDR3. The J segment lost 7 bases and the V segment lost 4 bases, leaving 7 bases of the junction unmatched. From germline, CDR1 is SGHRS and CDR2 YFSETQ. On this clonotype: Its specificity is unknown.

Overall study results and limits: Ankylosing spondylitis blood appeared to be characterized by a TCR beta motif of eight highly homologous variants. Earlier studies detected some motif variants in reactive arthritis synovial fluid and blood. Clones that were linked to disease were CD8+ and were relatively rare in peripheral blood. Disease-associated clones were reportedly significantly overrepresented in matched ankylosing spondylitis synovial fluid.

This TCR came from a male donor with ankylosing spondylitis. Sequenced input: blood, either unsorted or a sorted T cell fraction (not recorded which). The chain carries TRBV5-1 and TRBJ1-6; 8 positions match TRBD1. CDR3 DNA sequence: TGCGCCAGCAGCAACTTACAGGGGGAGAATTCACCCCTCCACTTT. Encoded protein: CASSNLQGENSPLHF.